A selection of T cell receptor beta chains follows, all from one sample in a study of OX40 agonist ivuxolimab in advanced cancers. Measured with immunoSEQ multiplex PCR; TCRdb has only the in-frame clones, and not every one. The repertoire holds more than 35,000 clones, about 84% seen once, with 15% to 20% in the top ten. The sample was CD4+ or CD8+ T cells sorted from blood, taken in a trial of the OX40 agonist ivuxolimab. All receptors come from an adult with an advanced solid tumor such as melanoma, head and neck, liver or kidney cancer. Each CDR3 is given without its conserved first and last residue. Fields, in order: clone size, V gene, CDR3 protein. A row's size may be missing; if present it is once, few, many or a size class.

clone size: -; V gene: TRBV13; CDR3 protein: ASSFTYEQY
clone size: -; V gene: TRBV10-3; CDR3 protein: AISEGLGGLGETQY
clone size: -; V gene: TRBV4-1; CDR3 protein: ASSSILTIRNEQF
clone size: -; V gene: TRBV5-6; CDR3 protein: ASSLGTAGLVKNIQY
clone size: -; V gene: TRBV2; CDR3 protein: ASSPQESQETQY
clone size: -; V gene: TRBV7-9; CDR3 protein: ASSFLDRGDYEQY
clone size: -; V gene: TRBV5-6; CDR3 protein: ASSLTQRGFTGELF
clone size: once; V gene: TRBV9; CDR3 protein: ASSAGTSGGQETQY
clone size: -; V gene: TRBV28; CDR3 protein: ASSSNEKLF
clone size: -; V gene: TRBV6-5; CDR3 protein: ASSPGRRTQETQY